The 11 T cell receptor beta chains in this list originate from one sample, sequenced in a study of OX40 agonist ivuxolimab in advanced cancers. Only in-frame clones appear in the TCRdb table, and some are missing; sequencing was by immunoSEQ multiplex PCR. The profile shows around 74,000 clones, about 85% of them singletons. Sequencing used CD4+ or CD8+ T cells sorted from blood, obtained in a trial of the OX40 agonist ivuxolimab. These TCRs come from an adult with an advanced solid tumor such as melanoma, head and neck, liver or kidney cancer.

The CDR3 nucleotides read TGTGCCAGCAGTCGAAACGCGGACAGGGGGGATACGCAGTATTTT. This translates into CASSRNADRGDTQYF. The chain couples TRBV9 to TRBJ2-3; 10 bases map to TRBD1. CDR1 is SGDLS and CDR2 is YYNGEE in the germline V gene. The CDR3 is made up of 15 amino acids. V was clipped by 5 bases and J by 6 bases; unmatched bases: 9.

CDR3 residues: CASSLVQPEKLFF. The CDR3 nucleotides are TGTGCCAGCAGCTTAGTCCAGCCTGAAAAACTGTTTTTT. The chain combines TRBV7-9 with TRBJ1-4; D unclear. V gave up 1 base and J gave up 7 bases, with 7 bases separating them. Looked up from germline, CDR1 is SEHNR and CDR2 is FQNEAQ (reference sequence). The CDR3 runs to 13 residues.

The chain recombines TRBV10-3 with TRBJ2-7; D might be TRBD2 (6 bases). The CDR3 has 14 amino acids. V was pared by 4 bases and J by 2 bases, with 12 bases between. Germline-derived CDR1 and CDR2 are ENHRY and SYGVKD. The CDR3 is CAISGYGGTYEQYF. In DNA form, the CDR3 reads TGTGCCATCAGTGGATATGGCGGGACCTACGAGCAGTACTTC.

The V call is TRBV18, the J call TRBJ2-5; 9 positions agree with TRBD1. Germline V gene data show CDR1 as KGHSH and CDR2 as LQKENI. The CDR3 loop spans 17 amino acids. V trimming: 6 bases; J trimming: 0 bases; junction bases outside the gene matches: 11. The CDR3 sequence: CASSQTSGTGYQETQYF. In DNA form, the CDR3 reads TGTGCCAGCTCCCAAACCTCAGGGACAGGGTACCAAGAGACCCAGTACTTC.

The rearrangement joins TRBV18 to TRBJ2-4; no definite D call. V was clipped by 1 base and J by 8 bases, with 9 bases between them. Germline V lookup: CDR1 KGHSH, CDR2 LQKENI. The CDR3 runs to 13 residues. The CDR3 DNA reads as TGTGCCAGCTCACCACAGGGCGCCGACATTCAGTACTTC. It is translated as CASSPQGADIQYF.

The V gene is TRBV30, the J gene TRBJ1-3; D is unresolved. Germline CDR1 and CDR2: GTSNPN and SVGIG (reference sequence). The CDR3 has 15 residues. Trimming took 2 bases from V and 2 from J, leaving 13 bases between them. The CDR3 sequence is CAWSTGSGAGNTIYF. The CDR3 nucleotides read TGTGCCTGGAGTACCGGGTCTGGAGCTGGAAACACCATATATTTT. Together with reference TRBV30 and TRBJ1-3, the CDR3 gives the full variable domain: SQTIHQWPATLVQPVGSPLSLECTVEGTSNPNLYWYRQAAGRGLQLLFYSVGIGQISSEVPQNLSASRPQDRQFILSSKKLLLSDSGFYLCAWSTGSGAGNTIYFGEGSWLTVV.

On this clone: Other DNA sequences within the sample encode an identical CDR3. CDR3 in amino acids: CASSQDGRDNEKLFF. In DNA, the CDR3 is TGCGCCAGCAGCCAGGATGGCAGAGATAATGAAAAACTGTTTTTT. The chain joins TRBV4-3 to TRBJ1-4; no definite D call. V dropped 3 bases and J dropped 4 bases, with 12 bases sitting between them. Germline V gene data show CDR1 as LGHNA and CDR2 as YSLEER. CDR3 length: 15 amino acids.

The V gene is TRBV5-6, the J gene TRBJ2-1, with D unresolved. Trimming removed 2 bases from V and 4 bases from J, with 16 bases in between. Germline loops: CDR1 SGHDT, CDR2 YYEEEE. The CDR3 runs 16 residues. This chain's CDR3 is CASSFSPTTGYNEQFF. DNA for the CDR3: TGTGCCAGCAGCTTTAGTCCCACAACGGGTTACAATGAGCAGTTCTTC.

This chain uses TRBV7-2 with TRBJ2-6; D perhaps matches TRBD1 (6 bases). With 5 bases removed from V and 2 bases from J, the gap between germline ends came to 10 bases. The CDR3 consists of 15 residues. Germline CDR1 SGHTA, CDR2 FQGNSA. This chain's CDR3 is CASSPRTAGANVLTF. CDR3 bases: TGTGCCAGCAGCCCCAGGACAGCTGGGGCCAACGTCCTGACTTTC.

The CDR3 DNA reads TGTGCCAGCAGTTACGGGGTTTACAATGAGCAGTTCTTC. Translated: CASSYGVYNEQFF. The genes are TRBV6-5 and TRBJ2-1; no firm D call. Trimming took off 2 bases at V and 4 bases at J, with 6 bases between the two ends. Germline loops: CDR1 MNHEY, CDR2 SVGAGI. This CDR3 region has 13 residues.

CDR3 sequence reads: CASRSLNHEQYF. The CDR3 nucleotides read TGTGCTAGTCGGTCCCTTAACCACGAGCAGTACTTC. This rearrangement joins TRBV12-5 to TRBJ2-7; D remains unclear. The germline V and J ends were trimmed by 8 bases and 5 bases, with 13 bases remaining between them. This CDR3 region has 12 residues. The V gene's germline CDR1 is LGHNT and CDR2 FRNRAP.